These T cell receptor beta chains were read from a single sample in a study of OX40 agonist ivuxolimab in advanced cancers. Repertoires were generated with immunoSEQ multiplex PCR, while TCRdb's copy carries only in-frame clones and drops some. Of 60,000 to 75,000 clones listed, approximately 88% were seen once; the top ten hold 7.5% to 9%. The sequencing here drew on CD4+ or CD8+ T cells sorted from blood, taken in a trial of the OX40 agonist ivuxolimab. These receptors came from an adult with an advanced solid tumor such as melanoma, head and neck, liver or kidney cancer. Both conserved end residues are part of each CDR3. The order of the fields is clone size, D gene, J gene, V gene, CDR3 protein, CDR3 DNA. A D gene is named only where the DNA matches it firmly. The size entry is marked missing in some rows and otherwise reads once, few, many or a size class.

NA,NA,TRBJ1-1,TRBV19,CASKRGDMNTEAFF,TGTGCCAGTAAGAGGGGAGACATGAACACTGAAGCTTTCTTT
NA,TRBD2,TRBJ2-7,TRBV28,CASSPLAGGYEQYF,TGTGCCAGCAGTCCTCTAGCGGGGGGTTACGAGCAGTACTTC
NA,NA,TRBJ2-7,TRBV18,CASSPAVSSYEQYF,TGTGCCAGCTCACCAGCAGTGAGCTCCTACGAGCAGTACTTC
NA,NA,TRBJ2-5,TRBV29-1,CSAPTGRGGETQYF,TGCAGCGCACCAACAGGTAGAGGAGGAGAGACCCAGTACTTC
few,NA,TRBJ2-7,TRBV12-5,CASGLTYEQYF,TGTGCTAGTGGTTTGACCTACGAGCAGTACTTC
NA,NA,TRBJ1-6,TRBV5-1,CASSPQGSSYNSPLHF,TGCGCCAGCAGCCCGCAGGGAAGCTCCTATAATTCACCCCTCCACTTT
NA,NA,TRBJ2-7,TRBV30,CAWSGGLLYEQYF,TGTGCCTGGAGTGGAGGGCTGCTGTACGAGCAGTACTTC
NA,NA,TRBJ1-1,TRBV5-1,CASSSTGFTREAFF,TGCGCCAGCAGTTCTACAGGCTTTACCCGCGAAGCTTTCTTT
NA,NA,TRBJ1-1,TRBV7-8,CASSYGGANTEAFF,TGTGCCAGCAGCTACGGGGGGGCGAACACTGAAGCTTTCTTT
NA,NA,TRBJ2-7,TRBV5-6,CASSFGGSSYEQYF,TGTGCCAGCAGCTTCGGCGGAAGCTCCTACGAGCAGTACTTC
NA,NA,TRBJ1-3,TRBV30,CAWSVSLGRGGNTIYF,TGTGCCTGGAGTGTATCTTTGGGGAGAGGAGGAAACACCATATATTTT
NA,NA,TRBJ2-1,TRBV5-8,CASSGGGAGPYNEQFF,TGTGCCAGCAGTGGCGGCGGCGCGGGGCCCTACAATGAGCAGTTCTTC